This T cell receptor (beta chain) emerged from a study of blood T cells in healthy people across ages. Next came a second PCR, run for 7 to 11 cycles, which used a sample-barcoded 5' primer along with a J-beta primer mix. From the 5' RACE reads, TCRdb called clonotypes with MiXCR, one entry per CDR3 protein. Of about 730,000 distinct CDR3 sequences in the sample, roughly two fifths were seen once. This clonotype was seen a handful of times. This receptor was taken from a woman aged 55-69 years in good health. The sample was blood.

The CDR3 DNA reads TGCAGCGTTTACGACAGGGACTACGAGCAGTACTTC. It encodes CSVYDRDYEQYF. This rearrangement joins TRBV29-1 to TRBJ2-7; 7 bases align to TRBD1. V lost 5 bases to trimming and J lost 3 bases; unmatched junction nucleotides: 4. The CDR3 is 12 amino acids. The germline V gene encodes CDR1 SQVTM and CDR2 ANQGSEA.